The T cell receptor beta chain under discussion was sequenced for a study of T cells in Graves' hyperthyroidism and ophthalmopathy (dated by TCRdb to the late 2010s). Study-wide context: Peripheral blood samples were taken at initial diagnosis, before any treatment was given. To identify distinguishing TCR V-J signatures, a discovery cohort of 95 to 100 patients was used, comprising under 45 with Graves' ophthalmopathy and about 59 with stable Graves' hyperthyroidism. Prospective prediction of ophthalmopathy was tested in an independent validation cohort of approximately 19 hyperthyroidism patients and 17 patients who later progressed to ophthalmopathy. The 75 to 100 discovery patients were randomly divided into training and test sets at a 7:3 ratio. Thyroid tissue and blood T-cell repertoires from six or seven Graves' hyperthyroidism patients were also compared in the study. After blood sampling, hyperthyroidism patients were treated with methimazole at a starting dose of 30 mg daily, and ophthalmopathy patients were treated with high-dose intravenous methylprednisolone. According to the paper, TCR Vbeta CDR3 sequencing was carried out on roughly 130 peripheral blood samples, which came from approximately 41 ophthalmopathy, 70 to 80 hyperthyroidism and approximately 17 progressor patients. What the authors observed across the whole study: No statistical method was used to set the sample size in advance, and investigators knew the group allocation. In validation, progression to ophthalmopathy was predicted by the model with approximately 67% sensitivity and 72% to 85% specificity, a median of roughly six months before onset. A 13 V-J signature model separated ophthalmopathy from stable hyperthyroidism, with roughly 88% sensitivity and just under 84% specificity in cross-validation and 80%/75% in testing. Most expanded thyroid clonotypes (frequency above 0.001) were also found in blood, which suggests that blood repertoires may mirror thyroid immune responses.

Deletion took 4 bases off V and 5 bases off J, with a span of 9 bases between the germline ends. The CDR3, cysteine through phenylalanine, is 12 amino acids long. CDR3 DNA only is kept here, 36 bases in frame from base 1. The germline V gene encodes CDR1 SGHRS and CDR2 YFSETQ. TCR beta CDR3 regions were amplified from RNA transcripts. The first round of RT-PCR for the TCR CDR3 was performed with the HTBI primer set and the Qiagen OneStep RT-PCR kit. A second multiplex PCR round built the libraries, followed by size selection and purification. Libraries were sequenced paired-end with 100 bp reads on an Illumina HiSeq2000. Per the authors' processing: SOAPnuke was used to process the raw data, removing reads that contained adapters or uncalled bases, had a mean Phred below 15, or lacked an exact match to the constant primer or identifier. COPE v1.2.5 was used to merge the high-quality paired reads, and each unique nucleotide sequence was defined as a clonotype. Clonotypes were aligned to IMGT TRBV, TRBD and TRBJ reference segments using MiTCR v1.1. The analysis was restricted to V-J combinations with a frequency above 0.0001, which together covered approximately 99% of the repertoires. A TCS score was defined as the ratio between F50 (clonal expansion) and ExV (chaos), using BLOSUM62-based TCRdist between CDR3 peptides within each V-J. Welch's t-statistics and random forest reduced roughly 540 V-J features to around 14, which were used in a naive Bayes classifier (R e1071). TCRdb reprocessing: public reads trimmed at Q25 with fastp, clones called with MiXCR, in-frame beta chains kept. Each record represents a unique CDR3 protein, reported with the most common genes and DNA among its rows. The V and J calls were determined by TCRdb, not by the authors. The sample profile shows about 600,000 distinct CDR3 sequences; roughly a sixth of them were found once. Roughly 3.3% of the sample is in the top ten clones.

On this clonotype: The clone's antigen remains unknown. No base quality information exists; no much larger clone differs at one position.

Ophthalmopathy patients had moderately to severely active disease, Clinical Activity Score of at least 3, NOSPECS grade of at least 4, and duration under 3 months. Exclusion was applied to patients with uncontrolled infections, other autoimmune diseases, pregnancy or lactation. Diagnoses relied on clinical symptoms, serum thyroxine and TRAb, thyroid ultrasound and orbital computed tomography. PBMCs were separated from over 9 ml of fresh peripheral blood using Ficoll-Paque density gradient centrifugation. Total RNA was extracted using Trizol reagent, and RNA quality was assessed on an Agilent 2100 Bioanalyzer.

This sequence uses TRBV5-1 and TRBJ2-5; a weak D assignment points to TRBD1 (5 bases agree). Sequencing was performed on blood. The clonotype originates from a woman aged 40 to 50 with Graves' ophthalmopathy. Read as DNA, the sequence is TGCGCCAGCAGCCACCCAGGGGAGACCCAGTACTTC. Its protein is CASSHPGETQYF.